This T cell receptor (beta chain) derives from a study of control samples from healthy donors and cancer patients. Sequencing was performed with immunoSEQ multiplex PCR; in TCRdb, only in-frame clones are kept and a portion is missing. The table includes approximately 100,000 clones, approximately 81% detected once. Germline V gene lookup returns CDR1 SGHDN and CDR2 FVKESK. This CDR3 has 14 amino acids. V lost 4 bases to trimming and J lost 10 bases; unmatched junction nucleotides: 8. This receptor was taken from a middle-aged woman in good health. Sample: blood. The chain joins TRBV14 to TRBJ2-1, with 9 bases matching TRBD2. The CDR3: CASSRIAGAGEQFF. As DNA, the CDR3 is TGTGCCAGCAGCCGTATAGCGGGGGCGGGGGAGCAGTTCTTC.